This T cell receptor (beta chain) comes out of a study of T-cell memory formation after mild COVID-19. Study summary: Among the donors, TCR clusters were largely specific to each donor.

Study-level findings and limits: Clones that contracted from day 15 to 85 had balanced CD4/CD8; later expanders were CD4+ biased. Contracting CD4+ clones sat mainly in CM and EM; CD8+ in EMRA.

Each CDR3 protein is one row after TCRdb ran MiXCR on the 5' RACE reads. The data contain some 270,000 distinct CDR3 sequences, approximately 15% of them singletons. This CDR3 is 14 amino acids long. Germline V gives CDR1 SQVTM, CDR2 ANQGSEA. The junction had 7 bases not matched to a gene; V was cut back by 6 bases and J by 3 bases. Concerning this clonotype itself: Its antigen is not identified.

Sequencing input: PBMCs or a T cell subset sorted from them (not recorded which). The TCR sequence derives from an adult woman who had mild COVID-19 (a few samples of this study predate the infection). Cell type and time point are not known. The chain links TRBV29-1 to TRBJ2-2; 7 bases fit TRBD2. The CDR3 loop reads CSVQPGLHTGELFF. CDR3 coding DNA: TGCAGCGTCCAGCCGGGACTACACACCGGGGAGCTGTTTTTT.